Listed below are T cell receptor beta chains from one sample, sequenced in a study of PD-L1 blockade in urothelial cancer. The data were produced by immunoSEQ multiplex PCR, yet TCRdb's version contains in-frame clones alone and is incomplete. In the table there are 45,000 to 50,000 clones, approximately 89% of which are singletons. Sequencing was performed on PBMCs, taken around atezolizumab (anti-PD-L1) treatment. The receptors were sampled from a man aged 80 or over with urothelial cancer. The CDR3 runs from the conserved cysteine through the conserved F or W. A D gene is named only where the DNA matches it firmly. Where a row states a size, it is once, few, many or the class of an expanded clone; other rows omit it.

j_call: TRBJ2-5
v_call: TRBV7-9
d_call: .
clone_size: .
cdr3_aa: CASSPSTGTQYF
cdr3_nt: TGTGCCAGCAGCCCATCTACTGGGACCCAGTACTTC

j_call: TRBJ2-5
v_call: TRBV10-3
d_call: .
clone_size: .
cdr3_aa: CAIRKNSGAQETQYF
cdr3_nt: TGTGCCATCAGAAAAAATTCAGGGGCCCAAGAGACCCAGTACTTC

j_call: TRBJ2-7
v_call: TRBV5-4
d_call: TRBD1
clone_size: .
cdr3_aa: CASSLGRGYNEQYF
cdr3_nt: TGTGCCAGCAGCTTGGGCAGGGGGTATAACGAGCAGTACTTC

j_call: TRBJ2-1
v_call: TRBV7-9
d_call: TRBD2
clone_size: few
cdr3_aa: CASSFQDILAGGEQFF
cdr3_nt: TGTGCCAGCAGTTTTCAGGACATCCTAGCGGGAGGGGAGCAGTTCTTC

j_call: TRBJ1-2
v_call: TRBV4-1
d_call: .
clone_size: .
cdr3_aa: CASSQGAGKTNYGYTF
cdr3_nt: TGCGCCAGCAGCCAAGGGGCGGGGAAAACTAACTATGGCTACACCTTC

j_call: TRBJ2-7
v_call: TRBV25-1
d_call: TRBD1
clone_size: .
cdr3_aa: CASSGGDRGYF
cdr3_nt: TGTGCCAGCAGTGGGGGAGACAGGGGGTACTTC

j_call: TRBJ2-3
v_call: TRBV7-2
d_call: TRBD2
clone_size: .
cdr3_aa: CASSLALLAGGDADTQYF
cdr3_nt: TGTGCCAGCAGCTTAGCCCTACTAGCGGGAGGAGATGCAGATACGCAGTATTTT

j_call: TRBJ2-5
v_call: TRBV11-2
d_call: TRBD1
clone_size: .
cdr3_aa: CASSTRTGVGGGTQYF
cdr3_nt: TGTGCCAGCAGCACCCGGACAGGGGTTGGGGGAGGGACCCAGTACTTC

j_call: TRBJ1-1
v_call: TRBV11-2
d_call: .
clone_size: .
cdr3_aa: CASSLTGKMNTEAFF
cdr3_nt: TGTGCCAGCAGCCTGACAGGCAAAATGAACACTGAAGCTTTCTTT

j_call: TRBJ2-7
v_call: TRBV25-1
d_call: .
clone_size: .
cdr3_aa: CATRARGRGYEQYF
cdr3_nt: TGTGCCACCCGAGCCCGGGGCAGGGGTTACGAGCAGTACTTC

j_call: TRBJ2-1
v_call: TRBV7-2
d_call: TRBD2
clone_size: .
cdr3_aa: CASSLAGTKRSSSYNEQFF
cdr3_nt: TGTGCCAGCAGCTTAGCGGGGACTAAGCGGTCTTCTTCCTACAATGAGCAGTTCTTC

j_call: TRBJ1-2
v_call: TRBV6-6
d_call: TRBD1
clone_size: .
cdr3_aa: CASSPGTGGYGYTF
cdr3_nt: TGTGCCAGCAGCCCTGGGACAGGGGGGTATGGCTACACCTTC

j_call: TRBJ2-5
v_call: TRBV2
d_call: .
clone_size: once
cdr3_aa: CASQGQETQYF
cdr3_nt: TGTGCCAGTCAGGGCCAAGAGACCCAGTACTTC

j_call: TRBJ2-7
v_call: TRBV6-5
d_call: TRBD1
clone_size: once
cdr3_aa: CASSYSTGQGSYEQYF
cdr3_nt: TGTGCCAGCAGTTACTCGACGGGACAGGGATCCTACGAGCAGTACTTC